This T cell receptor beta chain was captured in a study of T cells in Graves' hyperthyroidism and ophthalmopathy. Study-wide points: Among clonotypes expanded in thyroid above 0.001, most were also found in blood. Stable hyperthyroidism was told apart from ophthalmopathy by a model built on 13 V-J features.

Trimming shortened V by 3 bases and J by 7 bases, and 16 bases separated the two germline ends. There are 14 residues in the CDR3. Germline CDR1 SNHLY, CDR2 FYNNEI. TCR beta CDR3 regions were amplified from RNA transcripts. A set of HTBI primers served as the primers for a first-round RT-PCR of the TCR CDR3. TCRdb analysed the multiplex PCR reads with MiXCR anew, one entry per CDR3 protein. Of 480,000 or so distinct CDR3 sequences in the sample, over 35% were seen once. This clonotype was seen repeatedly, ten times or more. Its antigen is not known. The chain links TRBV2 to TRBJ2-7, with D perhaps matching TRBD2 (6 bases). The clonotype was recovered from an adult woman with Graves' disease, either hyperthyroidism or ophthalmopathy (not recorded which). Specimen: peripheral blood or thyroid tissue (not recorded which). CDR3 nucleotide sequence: TGTGCCAGCAGTGAGGCCGGGAGACCCGGGGAGCAGTACTTC. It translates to CASSEAGRPGEQYF.